This TCR beta chain appears in the sequencing data of a study of OX40 agonist ivuxolimab in advanced cancers. Study overall: Earlier anti-PD-1, anti-PD-L1 or anti-CTLA-4 therapy was permitted; about 39% had received some.

The method was immunoSEQ multiplex PCR; TCRdb's version includes in-frame clones alone and lacks a portion of them. The sample has about 69,000 clones; 85% to 90% are singletons. As regards this clone: The target antigen is unknown.

The germline CDR1 and CDR2 sequences are MDHEN and SYDVKM. J lost 3 bases, V lost 4 bases, and 10 bases had no gene match. The length of the CDR3 is 16 residues. Study observations and caveats: Clonal expansion by week 6 occurred in CD4+ and CD8+ blood T cells (at 0.1 to 3.0 mg/kg). Mean expanded clone counts were higher in CD8+ than CD4+ T cells. Not determined was the antigen specificity of the expanded peripheral T cells.

The chain couples TRBV28 to TRBJ2-7; 9 positions agree with TRBD1. The material was CD4+ or CD8+ T cells sorted from blood, obtained in a trial of the OX40 agonist ivuxolimab. This TCR was recovered from an adult with an advanced solid tumor such as melanoma, head and neck, liver or kidney cancer. CDR3 DNA sequence: TGTGCCAGCAGTTCAAACAGGGGACAGGGCCTCTACGAGCAGTACTTC. It specifies CASSSNRGQGLYEQYF.